Listed here are 10 T cell receptor beta chains from one sample, sequenced in a study of T cells after yellow fever vaccination. TCRdb re-called the 5' RACE reads through MiXCR, storing one row per CDR3 protein. The repertoire holds approximately 13,000 distinct CDR3 sequences, with 4% to 6% as singletons. The sequences come from PBMCs, either bulk or a sorted T-cell subset (CD4+, CD8+, memory, or dextramer-sorted; not recorded which), collected 45 days after the yellow fever booster vaccination. These receptors originate from a man under 40 who received the YFV17D yellow fever vaccine.

This clonotype showed up many times. CDR3 nucleotide sequence: TGTGCCACCCTAGCCGCGGGAGGGAGGGAGCTGTTTTTT. This gives the protein CATLAAGGRELFF. The chain couples TRBV21-1 to TRBJ2-2; the table's D call of TRBD2 was not tested on the DNA. TRBV21-1 represents a pseudogene. This CDR3 is built from 13 residues.

This clonotype was detected ten times or more. The chain joins TRBV25-1 to TRBJ2-2; D remains ambiguous. With 4 bases removed from V and 0 bases from J, the gap between germline ends came to 9 bases. The CDR3 contains 15 residues. The V gene's germline CDR1 is MGHDK and CDR2 SYGVNS. The CDR3 reads CASSVGLANTGELFF. The CDR3 DNA reads as TGTGCCAGCAGTGTTGGGCTAGCGAACACCGGGGAGCTGTTTTTT.

At least ten counts were recorded for this clonotype. The V call is TRBV19, the J call TRBJ2-4, with a weak D call TRBD1 (5 bases). V lost 1 base to trimming and J lost 0 bases, with 19 bases between them. The CDR3 spans 19 residues. The germline CDR1 and CDR2 sequences are LNHDA and SQIVND (reference sequence). The CDR3 DNA reads as TGTGCCAGTAGTATAGCAGGGCTTATACGACCTCTAGCCAAAAACATTCAGTACTTC. It is translated as CASSIAGLIRPLAKNIQYF.

This clonotype was observed many times. This chain joins TRBV7-2 and TRBJ1-3; no definite D call. The V and J ends lost 2 bases and 4 bases respectively, with 9 bases between them. There are 14 residues in the CDR3. CDR1 SGHTA and CDR2 FQGNSA come from the germline V gene. CDR3 sequence: CASSLRGGGNTIYF. The CDR3 DNA is TGTGCCAGCAGCTTACGGGGAGGCGGAAACACCATATATTTT.

This clonotype showed up many times. This chain joins TRBV20-1 and TRBJ2-5; D call uncertain. The CDR3 length is 14 residues. Germline V lookup: CDR1 DFQATT, CDR2 SNEGSKA (reference sequence). Trimming removed 0 bases from V and 3 bases from J, with 11 bases in between. For the CDR3, the DNA is TGCAGTGCTAGAGATCTTAAGACGGAAGAGACCCAGTACTTC. This sequence encodes CSARDLKTEETQYF.

This clonotype was counted ten times or more. The chain is built from TRBV5-1 and TRBJ1-1; unclear D gene. Germline V CDR1 and CDR2: SGHRS, YFSETQ. This CDR3 is 15 amino acids long. V lost 2 bases and J 2 bases, leaving 13 bases between the germline ends. The CDR3 coding sequence is TGCGCCAGCAGCTTAAACAAGGGCCGAAACACTGAAGCTTTCTTT. This encodes CASSLNKGRNTEAFF.

At least ten counts were recorded for this clonotype. This rearrangement joins TRBV12-3 or TRBV12-4 to TRBJ1-2; the D is unclear. The CDR3 is 15 residues long. V lost 8 bases and J 6 bases, leaving 22 bases between the germline ends. The CDR3 loop reads CASCSNPQIVNGYTF. CDR3 DNA sequence: TGTGCCAGCTGCTCCAACCCCCAGATTGTCAATGGCTACACCTTC.

There are many counts of this clonotype. V gene TRBV7-2 combines with J gene TRBJ2-7; 8 nucleotides agree with TRBD2. Germline CDR1 SGHTA, CDR2 FQGNSA. V dropped 6 bases and J dropped 2; count of bases not matched to a gene: 9. This CDR3 has 15 residues. Here the CDR3 reads CASRQLAGPPYEQYF. DNA for the CDR3: TGTGCCAGCAGACAGCTAGCGGGTCCACCCTACGAGCAGTACTTC.

This clonotype was detected many times. The chain has TRBV6-5 and TRBJ2-1, with D tentatively TRBD1 (6 bases). The CDR3 spans 16 residues. Germline lookup yields CDR1 MNHEY and CDR2 SVGAGI. The V and J ends lost 2 bases and 8 bases respectively, with 19 bases between them. Written as DNA, the CDR3 is TGTGCCAGCAGTTACGGGGGCCTCTCACCAAACTATGAGCAGTTCTTC. Translating gives CASSYGGLSPNYEQFF.

This clonotype appeared many times. This rearrangement joins TRBV5-1 to TRBJ2-3; D uncertain. The CDR3 has 16 residues. Germline V gives CDR1 SGHRS, CDR2 YFSETQ. V was trimmed by 0 bases and J by 1 base, leaving 12 bases between them. The CDR3 DNA follows: TGCGCCAGCAGCTTGGCGGAGATTCCTGGCACAGATACGCAGTATTTT. Amino acids: CASSLAEIPGTDTQYF.